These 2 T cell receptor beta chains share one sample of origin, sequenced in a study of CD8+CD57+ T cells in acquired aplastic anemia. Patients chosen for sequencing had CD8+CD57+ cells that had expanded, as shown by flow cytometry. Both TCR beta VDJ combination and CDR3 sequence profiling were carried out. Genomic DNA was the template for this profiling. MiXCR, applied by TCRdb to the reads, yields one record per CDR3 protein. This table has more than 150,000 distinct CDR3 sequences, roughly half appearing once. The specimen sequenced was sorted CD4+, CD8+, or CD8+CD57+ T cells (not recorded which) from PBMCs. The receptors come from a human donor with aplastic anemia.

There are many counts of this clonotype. CDR3 coding DNA: TGCGCCAGCAGCCAAGACCTACCGGGACTAGCGGGGGATACGCAGTATTTT. Protein sequence: CASSQDLPGLAGDTQYF. The chain links TRBV4-1 to TRBJ2-3; 13 nucleotides match TRBD2. The germline V gene has CDR1 MGHRA and CDR2 YSYEKL. The CDR3 totals 17 residues. Trimming at V came to 0 bases and at J to 6 bases, leaving 6 bases not matched to a gene.

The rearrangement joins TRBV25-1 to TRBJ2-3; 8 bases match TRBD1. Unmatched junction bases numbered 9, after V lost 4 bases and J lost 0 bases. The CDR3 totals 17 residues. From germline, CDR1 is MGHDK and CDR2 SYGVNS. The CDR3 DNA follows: TGTGCCAGCAGTGGAAGGGGGCAGGGGGCTAGCACAGATACGCAGTATTTT. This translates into CASSGRGQGASTDTQYF.